This T cell receptor (beta chain) was sequenced for a study of blood T cell repertoires in COVID-19. For the study at large: The analysed material was cDNA or gDNA that came from T cells, B-cell-depleted T cells, or PBMCs.

Germline V gives CDR1 LGHNA, CDR2 YNFKEQ. The CDR3 is made up of 17 amino acids. Trimming left V 4 bases short and J 3 bases short, with 22 bases between. Using immunoSEQ multiplex PCR, the repertoire was profiled, and TCRdb retains in-frame clones only, with some absent. This sample has more than 200,000 clones, with roughly 89% found just once. Sequencing input: PBMCs or T cells enriched from blood (not recorded which). The clonotype comes from a woman in her 30s who had recovered from COVID-19. The genes are TRBV4-2 and TRBJ2-7, with D maybe TRBD1 (7 bases). The DNA for the CDR3 is TGTGCCAGCAGCCCAATCGGTAGGAGGGGGCGTAACTACGAGCAGTACTTC. This translates into CASSPIGRRGRNYEQYF.